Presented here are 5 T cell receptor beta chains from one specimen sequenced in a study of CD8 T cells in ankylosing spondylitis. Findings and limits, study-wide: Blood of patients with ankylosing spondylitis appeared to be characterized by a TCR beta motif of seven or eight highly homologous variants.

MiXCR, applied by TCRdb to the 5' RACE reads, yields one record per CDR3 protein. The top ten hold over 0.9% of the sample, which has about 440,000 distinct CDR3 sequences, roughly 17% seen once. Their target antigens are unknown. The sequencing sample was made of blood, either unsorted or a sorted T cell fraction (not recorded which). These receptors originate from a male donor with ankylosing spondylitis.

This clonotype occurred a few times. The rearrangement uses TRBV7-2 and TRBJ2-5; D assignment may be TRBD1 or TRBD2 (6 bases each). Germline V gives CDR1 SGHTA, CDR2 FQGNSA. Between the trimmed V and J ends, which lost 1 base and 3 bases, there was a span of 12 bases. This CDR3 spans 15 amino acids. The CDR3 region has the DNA TGTGCCAGCAGCTTAGGGAGGGGGGTGAAAGAGACCCAGTACTTC. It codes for CASSLGRGVKETQYF.

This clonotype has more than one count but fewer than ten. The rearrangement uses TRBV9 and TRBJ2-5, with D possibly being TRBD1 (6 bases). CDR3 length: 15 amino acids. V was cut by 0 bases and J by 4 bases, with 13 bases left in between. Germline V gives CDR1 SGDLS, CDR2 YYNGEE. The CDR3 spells CASSVARGVAETQYF. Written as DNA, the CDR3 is TGTGCCAGCAGCGTAGCCAGGGGAGTGGCAGAGACCCAGTACTTC.

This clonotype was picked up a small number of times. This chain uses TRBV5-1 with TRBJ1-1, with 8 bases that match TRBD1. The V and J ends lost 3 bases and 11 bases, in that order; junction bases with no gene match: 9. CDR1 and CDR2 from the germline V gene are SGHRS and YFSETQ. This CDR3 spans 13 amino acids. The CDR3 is CASSSDRGLAAFF. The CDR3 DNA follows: TGCGCCAGCAGCTCAGACAGGGGTCTGGCGGCTTTCTTT.

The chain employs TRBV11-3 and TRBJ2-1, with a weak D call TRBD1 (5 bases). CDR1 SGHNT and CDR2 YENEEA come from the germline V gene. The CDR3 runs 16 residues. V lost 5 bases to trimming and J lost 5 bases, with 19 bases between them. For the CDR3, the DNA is TGTGCCAGCAGCCCCCAGGGTTCGAAGGGCCACAATGAGCAGTTCTTC. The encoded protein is CASSPQGSKGHNEQFF. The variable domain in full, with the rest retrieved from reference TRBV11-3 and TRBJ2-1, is EAGVVQSPRYKIIEKKQPVAFWCNPISGHNTLYWYLQNLGQGPELLIRYENEEAVDDSQLPKDRFSAERLKGVDSTLKIQPAELGDSAVYLCASSPQGSKGHNEQFFGPGTRLTVL.

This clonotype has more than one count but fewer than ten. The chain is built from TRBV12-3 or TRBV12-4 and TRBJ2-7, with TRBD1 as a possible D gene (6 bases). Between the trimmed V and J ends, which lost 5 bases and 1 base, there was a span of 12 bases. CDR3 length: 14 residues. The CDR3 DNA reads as TGTGCCAGCAGTGGGACAAGAGAATCCTACGAGCAGTACTTC. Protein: CASSGTRESYEQYF.